The entry below describes one T cell receptor (beta chain). Its antigen is still unknown. TCRdb reprocessed the reads with MiXCR, giving one entry per CDR3 protein. The sample has approximately 490,000 distinct CDR3 sequences, about 11% seen once. The data originate from a study of T cell repertoires in cytomegalovirus infection. The study's findings and limits: HLA-C-restricted, CMV-specific TCR beta clonotypes were dominant ex vivo.

The CDR3 sequence is 12 residues long. V was cut by 3 bases and J by 6 bases, with 10 bases left in between. From germline, CDR1 is SGHRS and CDR2 YFSETQ. The chain joins TRBV5-1 to TRBJ2-7; D unclear. The origin of this receptor is a human donor in good health (CMV status not recorded). Some clones in this sample may be carry-over from other donors' samples. The sample consisted of PBMCs. This CDR3 is CASSSRPSEQYF. In DNA, the CDR3 is TGCGCCAGCAGCTCCCGTCCATCCGAGCAGTACTTC. Full variable domain (outside the CDR3, taken from reference TRBV5-1 and TRBJ2-7): KAGVTQTPRYLIKTRGQQVTLSCSPISGHRSVSWYQQTPGQGLQFLFEYFSETQRNKGNFPGRFSGRQFSNSRSEMNVSTLELGDSALYLCASSSRPSEQYFGPGTRLTVT.